Below are 29 T cell receptor beta chains sequenced from a single sample in a study of blood T cell repertoires in COVID-19. The assay was immunoSEQ multiplex PCR, and TCRdb's table has in-frame clones only and misses some. The table has roughly 500,000 clones, approximately 87% seen once. The sample was PBMCs or T cells enriched from blood (not recorded which). Receptors originate from a woman in her 40s who had recovered from COVID-19.

This rearrangement joins TRBV9 to TRBJ2-7; 11 nucleotides align to TRBD2. This CDR3 region has 16 residues. The germline CDR1 and CDR2 sequences are SGDLS and YYNGEE. Unmatched junction bases numbered 8, after V lost 3 bases and J lost 3 bases. The CDR3 region is CASSATLAGGHYEQYF. The CDR3 DNA follows: TGTGCCAGCAGCGCGACGCTAGCGGGAGGACACTACGAGCAGTACTTC. Full variable domain (remainder filled in from reference TRBV9 and TRBJ2-7): DSGVTQTPKHLITATGQRVTLRCSPRSGDLSVYWYQQSLDQGLQFLIQYYNGEERAKGNILERFSAQQFPDLHSELNLSSLELGDSALYFCASSATLAGGHYEQYFGPGTRLTVT.

This clone appeared a few times. The chain couples TRBV18 to TRBJ1-3; D not certain. The CDR3 covers 19 residues. V lost 4 bases and J lost 0, with 22 bases in between. CDR1 KGHSH and CDR2 LQKENI come from the germline V gene. The CDR3 DNA reads TGTGCCAGCTCACAATTTGTACCCGATAACACCCGCTCTGGAAACACCATATATTTT. Its protein is CASSQFVPDNTRSGNTIYF.

Here the CDR3 reads CASSEPVIGVSNEQFF. The DNA for the CDR3 is TGTGCCAGCAGTGAACCCGTTATCGGGGTTAGCAATGAGCAGTTCTTC. The chain combines TRBV25-1 with TRBJ2-1; perhaps TRBD2 as D (5 bases). Trimming took 2 bases from V and 6 from J, leaving 17 bases between them. This CDR3 contains 16 residues. The germline CDR1 and CDR2 sequences are MGHDK and SYGVNS.

This rearrangement joins TRBV7-6 to TRBJ1-1, with D hard to call. The CDR3 extends over 13 amino acids. Germline CDR1 is SGHVS and CDR2 is FNYEAQ. The V end lost 5 bases, the J end lost 6 bases, and 13 bases lay between the germline ends. CDR3 DNA sequence: TGTGCCAGCAGCCAATCGACGGGATCTGAAGCTTTCTTT. It specifies CASSQSTGSEAFF.

This clone has more than one count but fewer than ten. The chain is built from TRBV4-1 and TRBJ1-1, with 9 bases identical to TRBD1. This CDR3 has 15 amino acids. Germline lookup yields CDR1 MGHRA and CDR2 YSYEKL. After removal of 3 bases from V and 6 bases from J, the junction contained 8 bases not matched to a gene. CDR3 loop: CASSQSQGALSEAFF. The CDR3 region has the DNA TGCGCCAGCAGCCAGTCACAGGGGGCGCTTTCTGAAGCTTTCTTT.

This clone was counted a few times. The chain uses TRBV2 and TRBJ1-1; no reliable D call. The CDR3 length is 18 residues. In germline, CDR1 is SNHLY, CDR2 FYNNEI. Trimming shortened V by 6 bases and J by 2 bases, and 25 bases separated the two germline ends. Here the CDR3 reads CASSRLSLGGTRNTEAFF. The CDR3 DNA reads TGTGCCAGCAGCCGACTGTCTTTAGGTGGAACCAGAAACACTGAAGCTTTCTTT.

The chain is built from TRBV3-1 (or the pseudogene TRBV3-2) and TRBJ2-5; no clear D gene. The length of the CDR3 is 14 residues. Germline loops: CDR1 LGHDT, CDR2 YNNKEL (reference sequence). Trimming took off 2 bases at V and 0 bases at J, with 7 bases between the two ends. The CDR3 sequence: CASSQNGYQETQYF. As DNA, the CDR3 is TGTGCCAGCAGCCAAAACGGGTACCAAGAGACCCAGTACTTC.

The CDR3 spells CASSHDSGTEGYTF. CDR3 nucleotide sequence: TGCGCCAGCAGCCACGATTCCGGGACAGAAGGCTACACCTTC. The V and J genes are TRBV4-1 and TRBJ1-2, with 7 bases aligning to TRBD1. Looked up from germline, CDR1 is MGHRA and CDR2 is YSYEKL. V trimming: 3 bases; J trimming: 8 bases; junction bases outside the gene matches: 9. The CDR3 covers 14 residues.

Of note for this clone: Other DNA sequences in this sample translate to the same CDR3. The chain is built from TRBV4-1 and TRBJ2-7, with 11 bases identical to TRBD2. This CDR3 has 16 residues. Trimming cost V 3 bases and J 0 bases; bases outside gene matches: 4. Germline CDR1 MGHRA, CDR2 YSYEKL. CDR3 in DNA: TGCGCCAGCAGCCAGGTAGCGGGAGGGAGCTCCTACGAGCAGTACTTC. Translation gives CASSQVAGGSSYEQYF.

V is TRBV2 and J is TRBJ2-1; 11 bases are shared with TRBD1. This CDR3 has 15 residues. The ends lost 8 bases at V and 0 bases at J; junction bases unmatched: 3. Looked up from germline, CDR1 is SNHLY and CDR2 is FYNNEI. DNA of the CDR3: TGTGCCAGCCGGGGGACAGGGGGCTCCTACAATGAGCAGTTCTTC. This gives the protein CASRGTGGSYNEQFF.

This clone was seen a single time. V is TRBV24-1 and J is TRBJ2-3, with 9 bases identical to TRBD2. Germline V gene data show CDR1 as KGHDR and CDR2 as SFDVKD. The J segment lost 5 bases and the V segment lost 1 base, leaving 6 bases of the junction unmatched. The CDR3 is made up of 16 amino acids. CDR3 residues: CATSDFSAGGRDTQYF. The CDR3 DNA sequence: TGTGCCACCAGTGATTTCTCAGCGGGAGGTCGAGATACGCAGTATTTT.

The rearrangement joins TRBV7-8 to TRBJ2-3; 11 bases are a match to TRBD2. The CDR3 sequence is 17 residues long. Germline values: CDR1 SGHVS, CDR2 FQNEAQ. The V segment lost 4 bases and the J segment 4 bases; nucleotides outside the gene matches: 10. In DNA form, the CDR3 reads TGTGCCAGCAGCTCCAAACTAGCGGGAGATATCGCAGATACGCAGTATTTT. It codes for CASSSKLAGDIADTQYF.

The V and J genes are TRBV7-8 and TRBJ1-5, with 11 bases fitting TRBD1. From germline, CDR1 is SGHVS and CDR2 FQNEAQ. J lost 6 bases, V lost 3 bases, and 4 bases had no gene match. The CDR3 sequence is 15 residues long. The CDR3 loop is CASSLGQGVSQPQHF. Here the CDR3 DNA reads TGTGCCAGCAGCTTGGGACAGGGGGTGAGTCAGCCCCAGCATTTT.

This chain uses TRBV19 with TRBJ2-7; 11 bases align to TRBD2. Germline CDR1 is LNHDA and CDR2 is SQIVND (reference sequence). CDR3 length: 15 amino acids. V lost 4 bases to trimming and J lost 1 base; unmatched junction nucleotides: 3. The CDR3 region has the DNA TGTGCCAGTAGTAACCGGACTAGCGGGTCCTACGAGCAGTACTTC. Residues: CASSNRTSGSYEQYF.

The rearrangement links TRBV2 to TRBJ1-5; 7 nucleotides align to TRBD1. V lost 5 bases and J lost 4; bases outside the gene matches: 2. The CDR3 sequence is 13 residues long. The germline V gene encodes CDR1 SNHLY and CDR2 FYNNEI. CDR3 residues: CASSTGANQPQHF. CDR3 sequence (DNA): TGTGCCAGCAGTACAGGGGCTAATCAGCCCCAGCATTTT.

V is TRBV21-1 and J is TRBJ2-7; TRBD2 was called by the table and not checked on the DNA. TRBV21-1 counts as a pseudogene. The CDR3 spans 15 residues. In DNA form, the CDR3 reads TGTGCCAGCAGCAAAGGGGGAGCTGGATCCTACGAGCAGTACTTC. This sequence encodes CASSKGGAGSYEQYF.

The V and J genes are TRBV7-9 and TRBJ2-3; no reliable D call. The CDR3 is 12 residues long. Germline V CDR1 and CDR2: SEHNR, FQNEAQ (reference sequence). Trimming shortened V by 5 bases and J by 2 bases, and 5 bases separated the two germline ends. Here the CDR3 reads CASSMYTDTQYF. Written as DNA, the CDR3 is TGTGCCAGCAGCATGTACACAGATACGCAGTATTTT.

The chain couples TRBV11-3 to TRBJ1-2; unclear D gene. Looked up from germline, CDR1 is SGHNT and CDR2 is YENEEA. V lost 1 base to trimming and J lost 6 bases, with 9 bases between them. This CDR3 is built from 13 residues. This CDR3 is CASSLGQIDGYTF. The CDR3 region has the DNA TGTGCCAGCAGCTTAGGGCAGATTGATGGCTACACCTTC.

The rearrangement links TRBV3-1 (or the pseudogene TRBV3-2) to TRBJ1-5; D is possibly TRBD1 (6 bases). This CDR3 has 15 residues. CDR1 LGHDT and CDR2 YNNKEL come from the germline V gene (reference sequence). Deletions cut 5 bases from V and 2 bases from J, with 13 bases between. CDR3 loop: CASSEQGDGNQPQHF. CDR3 nucleotides: TGTGCCAGCAGCGAACAGGGTGACGGCAATCAGCCCCAGCATTTT.

V usage is TRBV28 and J usage is TRBJ2-2; perhaps TRBD1 as D (6 bases). The CDR3 sequence is 19 residues long. Trimming removed 1 base at V and 1 base at J, with 19 bases between. Germline lookup yields CDR1 MDHEN and CDR2 SYDVKM. As DNA, the CDR3 is TGTGCCAGCAGTTTATCGGGTAGAGCAGGGGACCTGAACACCGGGGAGCTGTTTTTT. It yields the protein CASSLSGRAGDLNTGELFF.

The chain uses TRBV19 and TRBJ1-2; 7 nucleotides agree with TRBD1. Germline V gene data show CDR1 as LNHDA and CDR2 as SQIVND (reference sequence). The CDR3 loop spans 14 amino acids. The V gene end was trimmed by 4 bases and the J gene end by 4 bases; junction bases not matched to a gene: 6. The chain's CDR3 is CASSTRDRRYGYTF. CDR3 DNA sequence: TGTGCCAGTAGTACAAGGGACAGACGCTATGGCTACACCTTC.

The chain has TRBV4-1 and TRBJ2-7; a weak D match, TRBD2 (5 bases). V was shortened by 0 bases and J by 2 bases, with 11 bases between the two germline ends. The CDR3 has 15 amino acids. The germline V gene encodes CDR1 MGHRA and CDR2 YSYEKL. The CDR3 region has the DNA TGCGCCAGCAGCCAAGAAATCACTAGAGCCTACGAGCAGTACTTC. This sequence encodes CASSQEITRAYEQYF.

The chain uses TRBV2 and TRBJ2-7; D might be TRBD2 (5 bases). V dropped 7 bases and J dropped 2 bases, with 18 bases sitting between them. Germline V gives CDR1 SNHLY, CDR2 FYNNEI. CDR3 size: 15 residues. CDR3 loop: CASIVSGSGTYEQYF. The CDR3 nucleotides are TGTGCCAGCATTGTCAGTGGCTCGGGGACCTACGAGCAGTACTTC.

The chain carries TRBV10-2 and TRBJ1-3; D is undetermined. Trimming removed 0 bases at V and 4 bases at J, with 4 bases between. The CDR3 is made up of 13 amino acids. CDR1 WSHSY and CDR2 SAAADI come from the germline V gene. The CDR3: CASSESSGNTIYF. The CDR3 bases are TGCGCCAGCAGTGAGTCCTCCGGAAACACCATATATTTT.

The chain has TRBV7-9 and TRBJ1-2; D not certain. Germline CDR1 SEHNR, CDR2 FQNEAQ (reference sequence). The CDR3 length is 15 residues. V shed 2 bases and J shed 8 bases, with 18 bases lying between them. The CDR3 protein is CASSLQVSLFDGYTF. The CDR3 region has the DNA TGTGCCAGCAGCTTACAGGTCTCCCTATTCGACGGCTACACCTTC.

This sequence joins TRBV2 and TRBJ1-5; D is undetermined. Trimming shortened V by 5 bases and J by 2 bases, and 16 bases separated the two germline ends. Per germline, CDR1 SNHLY and CDR2 FYNNEI. The CDR3 is 16 residues long. CDR3 sequence: CASSLRSLNGNQPQHF. The CDR3 DNA reads TGTGCCAGCAGTCTGCGAAGTTTGAACGGCAATCAGCCCCAGCATTTT.

The rearrangement joins TRBV7-2 to TRBJ2-1; 7 positions match TRBD1. Germline V gene sequence: CDR1 SGHTA, CDR2 FQGNSA. The V gene end was trimmed by 1 base and the J gene end by 0 bases; junction bases not matched to a gene: 9. The CDR3 consists of 18 residues. CDR3 in amino acids: CASSLERRGPLSYNEQFF. Written as DNA, the CDR3 is TGTGCCAGCAGCTTAGAAAGAAGGGGGCCCCTCTCCTACAATGAGCAGTTCTTC.

This chain connects TRBV27 to TRBJ2-7; 12 bases line up with TRBD1. The V and J ends lost 3 bases and 4 bases, in that order; junction bases with no gene match: 4. Germline V gene data show CDR1 as MNHEY and CDR2 as SMNVEV (reference sequence). This CDR3 contains 15 residues. The CDR3 region has the DNA TGTGCCAGCAGTTTGGCGGGACAGGGGGCTTACGAGCAGTACTTC. Protein: CASSLAGQGAYEQYF.

The chain links TRBV2 to TRBJ1-1; D ambiguous. The CDR3 consists of 12 residues. The germline V gene has CDR1 SNHLY and CDR2 FYNNEI. V was clipped by 6 bases and J by 1 base, with 6 bases between them. CDR3 in DNA: TGTGCCAGCAGCCCAGGGAACACTGAAGCTTTCTTT. Translation gives CASSPGNTEAFF.